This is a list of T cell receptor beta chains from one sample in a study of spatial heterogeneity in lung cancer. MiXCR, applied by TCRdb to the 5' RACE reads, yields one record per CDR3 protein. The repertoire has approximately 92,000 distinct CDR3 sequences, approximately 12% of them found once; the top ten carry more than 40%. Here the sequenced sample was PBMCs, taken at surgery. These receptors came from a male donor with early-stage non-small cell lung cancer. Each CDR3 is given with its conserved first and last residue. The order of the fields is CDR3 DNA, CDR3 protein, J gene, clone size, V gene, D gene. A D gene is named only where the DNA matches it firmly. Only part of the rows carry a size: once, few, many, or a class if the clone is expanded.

CDR3nt: TGCAGTGCTAAGGATAGCGGGGGGACGAACACCGGGGAGCTGTTTTTT; CDR3aa: CSAKDSGGTNTGELFF; j_gene: TRBJ2-2; abundance: NA; v_gene: TRBV20-1; d_gene: TRBD2
CDR3nt: TGCGCCAGCAGCATTGGGACTAGCGGCGGGGAGCTGTTTTTT; CDR3aa: CASSIGTSGGELFF; j_gene: TRBJ2-2; abundance: NA; v_gene: TRBV5-1; d_gene: TRBD2
CDR3nt: TGCGCCAGCAGCCCGAACCGGGACAGGACAGATACGCAGTATTTT; CDR3aa: CASSPNRDRTDTQYF; j_gene: TRBJ2-3; abundance: few; v_gene: TRBV5-1; d_gene: TRBD1
CDR3nt: TGTGCCAGCACCTCTGACAGGTTCCCAACTAATGAAAAACTGTTTTTT; CDR3aa: CASTSDRFPTNEKLFF; j_gene: TRBJ1-4; abundance: NA; v_gene: TRBV27; d_gene: NA
CDR3nt: TGCAGTGCCCCCTCACCGGGGGCCCGGACTAGCGGGAGGCCAGATACGCAGTATTTT; CDR3aa: CSAPSPGARTSGRPDTQYF; j_gene: TRBJ2-3; abundance: many; v_gene: TRBV20-1; d_gene: TRBD2
CDR3nt: TGTGCCAGCAGCCAAGATCTCCCCGGGAGTAACTTTGAGCAGTTCTTC; CDR3aa: CASSQDLPGSNFEQFF; j_gene: TRBJ2-1; abundance: NA; v_gene: TRBV4-2; d_gene: NA
CDR3nt: TGTGCCAGCAGCCAAGGACTAGCCTACGCCCTGTTCTTC; CDR3aa: CASSQGLAYALFF; j_gene: TRBJ2-1; abundance: few; v_gene: TRBV4-2; d_gene: TRBD2
CDR3nt: TGTGCCAGCAGCCCAGTCGGTGGAGAGACCCAGTACTTC; CDR3aa: CASSPVGGETQYF; j_gene: TRBJ2-5; abundance: NA; v_gene: TRBV7-9; d_gene: NA
CDR3nt: TGTGCCATCAGTGAGGCCCGGACTGTTGAAGCTTTCTTT; CDR3aa: CAISEARTVEAFF; j_gene: TRBJ1-1; abundance: NA; v_gene: TRBV10-3; d_gene: NA
CDR3nt: TGCAGCGCCAGAGCGGGAGGTCCCCACAATGAGCAGTTCTTC; CDR3aa: CSARAGGPHNEQFF; j_gene: TRBJ2-1; abundance: few; v_gene: TRBV29-1; d_gene: TRBD2
CDR3nt: TGTGCCAGCAGCCAAGAGGCGAGAGGGACTTCACCCCTCCACTTT; CDR3aa: CASSQEARGTSPLHF; j_gene: TRBJ1-6; abundance: many; v_gene: TRBV3-1; d_gene: NA
CDR3nt: TGCAGTGCTAGAGCCGTGGGGAATTCACCCCTCCACTTT; CDR3aa: CSARAVGNSPLHF; j_gene: TRBJ1-6; abundance: once; v_gene: TRBV20-1; d_gene: NA
CDR3nt: TGCGCCAGCAGCCACCCAGGAAGAGAGAATGAGCAGTTCTTC; CDR3aa: CASSHPGRENEQFF; j_gene: TRBJ2-1; abundance: NA; v_gene: TRBV4-1; d_gene: NA
CDR3nt: TGTGCCAGCAGTTTTAGTAACTATGGCTACACCTTC; CDR3aa: CASSFSNYGYTF; j_gene: TRBJ1-2; abundance: NA; v_gene: TRBV12-3/TRBV12-4; d_gene: NA
CDR3nt: TGTGCCAGCAGCCGAGGGACCCCTGCTAACTATGGCTACACCTTC; CDR3aa: CASSRGTPANYGYTF; j_gene: TRBJ1-2; abundance: few; v_gene: TRBV9; d_gene: NA
CDR3nt: TGTGCCAGCTCACCCCGGGACAGGGTGAAGTCCTACGAGCAGTACTTC; CDR3aa: CASSPRDRVKSYEQYF; j_gene: TRBJ2-7; abundance: many; v_gene: TRBV18; d_gene: TRBD1
CDR3nt: TGTGCCAGCAGTCCCCCGGGGGGGCGTAAGTCCCTGAATCAGCCCCAGCATTTT; CDR3aa: CASSPPGGRKSLNQPQHF; j_gene: TRBJ1-5; abundance: few; v_gene: TRBV28; d_gene: NA
CDR3nt: TGTGCCAGCTCACGACAGGGGGCCGGCTCGGGCACTGAAGCTTTCTTT; CDR3aa: CASSRQGAGSGTEAFF; j_gene: TRBJ1-1; abundance: few; v_gene: TRBV11-2; d_gene: TRBD1
CDR3nt: TGTGCCAGCAGCCCAGGGGACTATCTCTCCTACGAGCAGTACTTC; CDR3aa: CASSPGDYLSYEQYF; j_gene: TRBJ2-7; abundance: many; v_gene: TRBV3-1; d_gene: NA
CDR3nt: TGTGCCAGCAGCCAAGGGGTAGCGTCTTCTGGGGCCAACGTCCTGACTTTC; CDR3aa: CASSQGVASSGANVLTF; j_gene: TRBJ2-6; abundance: few; v_gene: TRBV4-2; d_gene: NA
CDR3nt: TGTGCCAGCAACACGTTACAGGGCTATGAGCAGTTCTTC; CDR3aa: CASNTLQGYEQFF; j_gene: TRBJ2-1; abundance: few; v_gene: TRBV7-2; d_gene: NA
CDR3nt: TGCGCCAGCAGCTCCGATCGAGTCGGGCAAGAGACCCAGTACTTC; CDR3aa: CASSSDRVGQETQYF; j_gene: TRBJ2-5; abundance: many; v_gene: TRBV5-1; d_gene: NA
CDR3nt: TGCGCCTCCTACGGGGTTCACGAGGATGGCTACACCTTC; CDR3aa: CASYGVHEDGYTF; j_gene: TRBJ1-2; abundance: NA; v_gene: TRBV5-1; d_gene: NA
CDR3nt: TGTGCCAGCAGCCAAGTGAGGGGCTCCTACGAGCAGTACTTC; CDR3aa: CASSQVRGSYEQYF; j_gene: TRBJ2-7; abundance: few; v_gene: TRBV4-2; d_gene: NA
CDR3nt: TGTGCCAGCAGCTTTCGGGGGCAGTACCAAGAGACCCAGTACTTC; CDR3aa: CASSFRGQYQETQYF; j_gene: TRBJ2-5; abundance: NA; v_gene: TRBV7-2; d_gene: NA
CDR3nt: TGTGCCAGCACCGAACGGGGTGCCGGGGCCAACGTCCTGACTTTC; CDR3aa: CASTERGAGANVLTF; j_gene: TRBJ2-6; abundance: NA; v_gene: TRBV7-9; d_gene: NA
CDR3nt: TGTGCCAGCAGCTGGCCGGGTCGGGACAAAACTGAAGCTTTCTTT; CDR3aa: CASSWPGRDKTEAFF; j_gene: TRBJ1-1; abundance: NA; v_gene: TRBV7-2; d_gene: NA
CDR3nt: TGTGCCAGTAGTATAGATCACAGCTCAACCTACGAGCAGTACTTC; CDR3aa: CASSIDHSSTYEQYF; j_gene: TRBJ2-7; abundance: NA; v_gene: TRBV19; d_gene: NA
CDR3nt: TGTGCCATCAGTGATTACGGTGACACCGGGGAGCTGTTTTTT; CDR3aa: CAISDYGDTGELFF; j_gene: TRBJ2-2; abundance: NA; v_gene: TRBV10-3; d_gene: NA
CDR3nt: TGTGCCAGCAGTTACTCACGACAGGGGGCGAGCAATGAGCAGTTCTTC; CDR3aa: CASSYSRQGASNEQFF; j_gene: TRBJ2-1; abundance: NA; v_gene: TRBV6-6; d_gene: TRBD1
CDR3nt: TGTGCCAGCAGCCTCTTGGACAGGAAAAACTATGGCTACACCTTC; CDR3aa: CASSLLDRKNYGYTF; j_gene: TRBJ1-2; abundance: many; v_gene: TRBV3-1; d_gene: TRBD1
CDR3nt: TGTGCCAGGAGGGATACGCAGTATTTT; CDR3aa: CARRDTQYF; j_gene: TRBJ2-3; abundance: few; v_gene: TRBV6-5; d_gene: NA
CDR3nt: TGTGCCATCAGTGAGGTCGGGCTTGGGGACGGCTATGGCTACACCTTC; CDR3aa: CAISEVGLGDGYGYTF; j_gene: TRBJ1-2; abundance: NA; v_gene: TRBV10-3; d_gene: NA
CDR3nt: TGTGCCAGCAGCGAGGGACTAGCGGGCATACAAGAGACCCAGTACTTC; CDR3aa: CASSEGLAGIQETQYF; j_gene: TRBJ2-5; abundance: many; v_gene: TRBV6-2/TRBV6-3; d_gene: TRBD2
CDR3nt: TGCAGTGCTAGTAGGCAGGGGCTCACAGATACGCAGTATTTT; CDR3aa: CSASRQGLTDTQYF; j_gene: TRBJ2-3; abundance: few; v_gene: TRBV20-1; d_gene: NA
CDR3nt: TGTGCCAGCAGCTTAGAACCAGGATACGGCGGGGAGCTGTTTTTT; CDR3aa: CASSLEPGYGGELFF; j_gene: TRBJ2-2; abundance: NA; v_gene: TRBV7-9; d_gene: NA
CDR3nt: TGTGCCAGCAGCTTTAGACAGAATTCCTACGAGCAGTACTTC; CDR3aa: CASSFRQNSYEQYF; j_gene: TRBJ2-7; abundance: few; v_gene: TRBV7-9; d_gene: NA
CDR3nt: TGTGCCAGCAGGGCGGACAGGGGGCATCGTGGAAACACCATATATTTT; CDR3aa: CASRADRGHRGNTIYF; j_gene: TRBJ1-3; abundance: few; v_gene: TRBV7-9; d_gene: TRBD1
CDR3nt: TGCAGCGTTGAGGCGGGTCGGGGGGAATACGAGACCCAGTACTTC; CDR3aa: CSVEAGRGEYETQYF; j_gene: TRBJ2-5; abundance: NA; v_gene: TRBV29-1; d_gene: TRBD2
CDR3nt: TGCGCCAGCAGCCAAGATGGGACAGGGATCAACGAGCAGTACTTC; CDR3aa: CASSQDGTGINEQYF; j_gene: TRBJ2-7; abundance: few; v_gene: TRBV4-1; d_gene: TRBD1
CDR3nt: TGTGCCAGCAGTTCAAGCGGGAGTAAATCCTACAATGAGCAGTTCTTC; CDR3aa: CASSSSGSKSYNEQFF; j_gene: TRBJ2-1; abundance: few; v_gene: TRBV28; d_gene: TRBD2
CDR3nt: TGCAGTGCTAGAGATCTGGCATTGAGCTCCTACGAGCAGTACTTC; CDR3aa: CSARDLALSSYEQYF; j_gene: TRBJ2-7; abundance: NA; v_gene: TRBV20-1; d_gene: NA
CDR3nt: TGTGCCAGCAGTTATCAGGGTACGGAGACCCAGTACTTC; CDR3aa: CASSYQGTETQYF; j_gene: TRBJ2-5; abundance: many; v_gene: TRBV6-2/TRBV6-3; d_gene: NA
CDR3nt: TGTGCCAGCAGCGTTGGTACAGCGAATCAGCCCCAGCATTTT; CDR3aa: CASSVGTANQPQHF; j_gene: TRBJ1-5; abundance: many; v_gene: TRBV9; d_gene: NA
CDR3nt: TGTGCCAGCAGCCTAAATGGGGGCTCCTACAATGAGCAGTTCTTC; CDR3aa: CASSLNGGSYNEQFF; j_gene: TRBJ2-1; abundance: NA; v_gene: TRBV7-2; d_gene: NA
CDR3nt: TGTGCCAGCAGCTTAAAGCTGGGCGCGACTGGGGGTTCACCCCTCCACTTT; CDR3aa: CASSLKLGATGGSPLHF; j_gene: TRBJ1-6; abundance: few; v_gene: TRBV7-2; d_gene: NA
CDR3nt: TGTGCCAGCAGGGGAGGGGGGTACGAGCAGTACTTC; CDR3aa: CASRGGGYEQYF; j_gene: TRBJ2-7; abundance: NA; v_gene: TRBV12-3/TRBV12-4; d_gene: NA
CDR3nt: TGTGCCAGCAGTTACGGTCGGACCTACAATGAGCAGTTCTTC; CDR3aa: CASSYGRTYNEQFF; j_gene: TRBJ2-1; abundance: NA; v_gene: TRBV6-2/TRBV6-3; d_gene: NA
CDR3nt: TGTGCCAGCAGCTTGACTAGCGGGAGTTACGAGCAGTACTTC; CDR3aa: CASSLTSGSYEQYF; j_gene: TRBJ2-7; abundance: many; v_gene: TRBV27; d_gene: TRBD2
CDR3nt: TGCAGTGCTCCGAGTACTATAGCCGGGACAGGGAAAACTTTCTTT; CDR3aa: CSAPSTIAGTGKTFF; j_gene: TRBJ1-1; abundance: few; v_gene: TRBV20-1; d_gene: TRBD1
CDR3nt: TGTGCCAGCAGCTCCTCAGGGGGTGCCACTGAAGCTTTCTTT; CDR3aa: CASSSSGGATEAFF; j_gene: TRBJ1-1; abundance: few; v_gene: TRBV7-3; d_gene: TRBD1
CDR3nt: TGTGCCAGCAGTCTCCTAGCGGGAGTAGGTGATACGCAGTATTTT; CDR3aa: CASSLLAGVGDTQYF; j_gene: TRBJ2-3; abundance: NA; v_gene: TRBV6-5; d_gene: TRBD2
CDR3nt: TGTGCCAGCAGTTCGGACAGGGGCCTCAATCAGCCCCAGCATTTT; CDR3aa: CASSSDRGLNQPQHF; j_gene: TRBJ1-5; abundance: few; v_gene: TRBV27; d_gene: TRBD1
CDR3nt: TGCAGTGCTAGAGGTCCGCGCAAAAACATTCAGTACTTC; CDR3aa: CSARGPRKNIQYF; j_gene: TRBJ2-4; abundance: few; v_gene: TRBV20-1; d_gene: NA
CDR3nt: TGTGCCAGCAGTTCTTTTGCAAGGAGCACAGATACGCAGTATTTT; CDR3aa: CASSSFARSTDTQYF; j_gene: TRBJ2-3; abundance: few; v_gene: TRBV12-3/TRBV12-4; d_gene: NA
CDR3nt: TGTGCCACCAGCAGAGACAGGGGGAACTATGGCTACACCTTC; CDR3aa: CATSRDRGNYGYTF; j_gene: TRBJ1-2; abundance: NA; v_gene: TRBV15; d_gene: TRBD1
CDR3nt: TGTGCCAGCAGTTGGAGTTTTACCACCGGGGAGCTGTTTTTT; CDR3aa: CASSWSFTTGELFF; j_gene: TRBJ2-2; abundance: few; v_gene: TRBV9; d_gene: NA
CDR3nt: TGTGCCAGCTTTTCAGATACGCAGTATTTT; CDR3aa: CASFSDTQYF; j_gene: TRBJ2-3; abundance: NA; v_gene: TRBV7-2; d_gene: NA
CDR3nt: TGTGCCACCAGTGACCCAGGGGGCCGTGGTGAAAAACTGTCTTTT; CDR3aa: CATSDPGGRGEKLSF; j_gene: TRBJ1-4; abundance: NA; v_gene: TRBV24-1; d_gene: TRBD1
CDR3nt: TGTGCCAGCACCCTCACGGGACAAGCCGCCTACGAGCAGTACTTC; CDR3aa: CASTLTGQAAYEQYF; j_gene: TRBJ2-7; abundance: NA; v_gene: TRBV28; d_gene: NA